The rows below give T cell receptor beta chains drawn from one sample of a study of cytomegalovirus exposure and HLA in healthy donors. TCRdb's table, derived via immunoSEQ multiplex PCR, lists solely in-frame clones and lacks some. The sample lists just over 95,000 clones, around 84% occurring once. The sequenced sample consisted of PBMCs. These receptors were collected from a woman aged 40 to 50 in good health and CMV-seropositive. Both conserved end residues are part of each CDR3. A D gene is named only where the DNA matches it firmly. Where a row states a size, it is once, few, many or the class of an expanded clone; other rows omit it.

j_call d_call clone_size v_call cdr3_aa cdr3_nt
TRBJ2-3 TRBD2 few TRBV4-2 CASSRTSGADPREQYF TGTGCCAGCAGCCGGACTAGCGGTGCGGATCCTCGCGAGCAGTATTTT
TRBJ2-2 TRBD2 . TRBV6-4 CASSEVAGERTGELFF TGTGCCAGCAGTGAAGTGGCGGGAGAGCGCACCGGGGAGCTGTTTTTT
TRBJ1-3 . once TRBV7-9 CASSLLGGNTIYF TGTGCCAGTTCCCTACTGGGCGGAAACACCATATATTTT
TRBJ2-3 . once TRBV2 CASGSLLAGTDTQYF TGTGCCAGCGGTTCCCTCTTAGCGGGCACAGATACGCAGTATTTT
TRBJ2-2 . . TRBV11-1 CASSLAGTETGELFF TGTGCCAGCAGCTTAGCCGGGACTGAAACCGGGGAGCTGTTTTTT
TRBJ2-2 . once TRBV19 CASSIGGNTGELFF TGTGCCAGTAGTATTGGAGGGAACACCGGGGAGCTGTTTTTT
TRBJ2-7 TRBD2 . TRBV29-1 CSVTGLAGGPDEQYF TGCAGCGTGACGGGTTTGGCGGGAGGGCCGGACGAGCAGTACTTC
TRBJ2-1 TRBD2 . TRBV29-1 CSVASGNNEQFF TGCAGCGTTGCTAGCGGAAACAATGAGCAGTTCTTC
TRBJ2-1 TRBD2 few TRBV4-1 CASSQPSGSSYNEQFF TGCGCCAGCAGCCAACCTAGCGGGAGCTCCTACAATGAGCAGTTCTTC
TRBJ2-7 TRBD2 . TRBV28 CASSSLGVAGGGYEQYF TGTGCCAGCAGTTCCCTAGGCGTAGCGGGAGGGGGGTACGAGCAGTACTTC
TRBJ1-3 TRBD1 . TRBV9 CASSRAGTEGNTIYF TGTGCCAGCAGCCGGGCGGGGACAGAAGGAAACACCATATATTTT
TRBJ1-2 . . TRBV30 CAWSGGGNYGYTF TGTGCCTGGAGTGGAGGGGGTAACTATGGCTACACCTTC
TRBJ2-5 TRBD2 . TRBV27 CASSLWWEGRETQYF TGTGCCAGCAGTTTATGGTGGGAGGGCCGGGAGACCCAGTACTTC
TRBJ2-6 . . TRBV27 CASSFSGGGYWANVLTF TGTGCCAGCAGTTTCTCTGGCGGAGGTTACTGGGCCAACGTCCTGACTTTC
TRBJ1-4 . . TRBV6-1 CASSEALTQTKLFF TGTGCCAGCAGTGAAGCGCTGACGCAGACTAAGCTGTTTTTT